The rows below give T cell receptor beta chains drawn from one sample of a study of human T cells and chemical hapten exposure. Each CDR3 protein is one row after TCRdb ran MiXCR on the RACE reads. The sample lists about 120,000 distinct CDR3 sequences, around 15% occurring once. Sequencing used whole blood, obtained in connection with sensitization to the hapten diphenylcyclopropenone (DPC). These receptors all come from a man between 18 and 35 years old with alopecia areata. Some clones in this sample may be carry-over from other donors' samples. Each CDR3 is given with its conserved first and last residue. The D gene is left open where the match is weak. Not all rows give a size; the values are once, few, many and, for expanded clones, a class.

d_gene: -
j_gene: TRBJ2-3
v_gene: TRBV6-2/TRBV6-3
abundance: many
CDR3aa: CASRDVSYTDTQYF
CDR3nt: TGTGCCAGCCGTGATGTTTCTTACACAGATACGCAGTATTTT

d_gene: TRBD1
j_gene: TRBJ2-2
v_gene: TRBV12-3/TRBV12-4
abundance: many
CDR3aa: CASSPDRASGELFF
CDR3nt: TGTGCCAGCAGTCCCGACAGGGCCTCCGGGGAGCTGTTTTTT

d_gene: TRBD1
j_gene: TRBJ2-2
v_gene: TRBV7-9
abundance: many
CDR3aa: CASRPTGSGELFF
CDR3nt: TGTGCCAGCAGACCGACAGGGTCCGGGGAGCTGTTTTTT

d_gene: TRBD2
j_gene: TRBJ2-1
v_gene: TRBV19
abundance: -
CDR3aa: CASSMGLAGVYNEQFF
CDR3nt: TGTGCCAGTAGTATGGGACTAGCGGGGGTCTACAATGAGCAGTTCTTC

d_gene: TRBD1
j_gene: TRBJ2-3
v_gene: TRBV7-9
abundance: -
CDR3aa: CASSPTGGRDTQYF
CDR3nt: TGTGCCAGCAGCCCGACAGGGGGCAGGGATACGCAGTATTTT

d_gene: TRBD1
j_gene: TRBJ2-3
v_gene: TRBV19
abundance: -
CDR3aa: CASSLKAGTGRFADTQYF
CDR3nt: TGTGCCAGTAGCCTAAAGGCGGGGACAGGGCGATTCGCAGATACGCAGTATTTT

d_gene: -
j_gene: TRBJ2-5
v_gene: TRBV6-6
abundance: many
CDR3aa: CAASPGETQYF
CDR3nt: TGTGCCGCGAGCCCCGGGGAGACCCAGTACTTC

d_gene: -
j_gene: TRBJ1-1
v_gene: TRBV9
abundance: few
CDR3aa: CASSERQTYTEAFF
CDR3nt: TGTGCCAGCAGCGAAAGACAGACTTACACTGAAGCTTTCTTT

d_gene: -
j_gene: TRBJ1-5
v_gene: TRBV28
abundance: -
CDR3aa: CASSLRQNQPQHF
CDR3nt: TGTGCCAGCAGCCTGAGACAGAATCAGCCCCAGCATTTT

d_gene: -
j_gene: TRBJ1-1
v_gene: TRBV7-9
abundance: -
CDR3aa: CASSFPDTTEAFF
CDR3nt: TGTGCCAGCAGCTTCCCCGACACCACTGAAGCTTTCTTT

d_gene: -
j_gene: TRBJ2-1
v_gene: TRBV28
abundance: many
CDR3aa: CASSLPRESDGNEQFF
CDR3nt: TGTGCCAGCAGTTTGCCCCGGGAGTCAGATGGGAATGAGCAGTTCTTC

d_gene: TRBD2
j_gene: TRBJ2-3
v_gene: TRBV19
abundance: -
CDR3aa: CASRRRAGATDTQYF
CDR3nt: TGTGCCAGTAGGCGCAGAGCGGGGGCTACAGATACGCAGTATTTT

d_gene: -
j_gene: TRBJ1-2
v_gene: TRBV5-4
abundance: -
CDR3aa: CASSFTRSYGYTF
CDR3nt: TGTGCCAGCAGCTTCACGAGGAGCTATGGCTACACCTTC

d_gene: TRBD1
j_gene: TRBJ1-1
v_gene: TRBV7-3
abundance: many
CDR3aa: CASSPRQGNTEAFF
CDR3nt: TGTGCCAGCAGCCCGCGACAGGGGAACACTGAAGCTTTCTTT

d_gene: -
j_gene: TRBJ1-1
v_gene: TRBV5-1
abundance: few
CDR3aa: CASSLTQNTEAFF
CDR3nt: TGCGCCAGCAGCTTGACACAGAACACTGAAGCTTTCTTT

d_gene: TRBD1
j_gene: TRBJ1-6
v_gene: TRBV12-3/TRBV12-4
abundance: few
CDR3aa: CASSTGTGGSPLHF
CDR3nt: TGTGCCAGCAGTACCGGGACAGGGGGCTCACCCCTCCACTTT

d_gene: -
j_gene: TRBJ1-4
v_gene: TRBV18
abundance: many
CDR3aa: CASSPDREGEKLFF
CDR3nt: TGTGCCAGCTCACCGGATAGGGAGGGTGAAAAACTGTTTTTT

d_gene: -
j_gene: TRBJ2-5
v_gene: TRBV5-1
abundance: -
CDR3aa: CASSFGPRETQYF
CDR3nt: TGCGCCAGCAGCTTTGGGCCGAGAGAGACCCAGTACTTC

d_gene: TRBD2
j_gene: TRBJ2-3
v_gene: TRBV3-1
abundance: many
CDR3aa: CASSGRTSGGATSTDTQYF
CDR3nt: TGTGCCAGCAGCGGACGGACTAGCGGGGGAGCCACTAGCACAGATACGCAGTATTTT

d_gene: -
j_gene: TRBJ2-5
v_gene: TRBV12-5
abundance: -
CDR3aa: CASGSPAGVLGTQYF
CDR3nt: TGTGCTAGTGGTTCCCCCGCCGGAGTCCTAGGGACCCAGTACTTC

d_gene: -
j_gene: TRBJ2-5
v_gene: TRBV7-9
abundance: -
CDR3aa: CASSLPVQETQYF
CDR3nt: TGTGCCAGCAGCTTACCAGTCCAAGAGACCCAGTACTTC

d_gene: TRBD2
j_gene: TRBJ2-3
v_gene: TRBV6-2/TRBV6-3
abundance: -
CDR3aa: CASGLARVTDTQYF
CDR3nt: TGTGCCAGTGGACTAGCGCGAGTCACAGATACGCAGTATTTT

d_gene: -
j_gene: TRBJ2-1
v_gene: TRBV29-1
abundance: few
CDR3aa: CSVGRPPSSYNEQFF
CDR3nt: TGCAGCGTAGGTCGGCCCCCGAGCTCCTACAATGAGCAGTTCTTC

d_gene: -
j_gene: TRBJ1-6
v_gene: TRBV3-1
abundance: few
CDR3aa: CASSQSGSPLHF
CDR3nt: TGTGCCAGCAGCCAAAGCGGTTCACCCCTCCACTTT

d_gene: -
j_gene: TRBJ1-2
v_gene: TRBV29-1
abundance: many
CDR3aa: CSVPGGTYGYTF
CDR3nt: TGCAGCGTGCCTGGGGGGACCTATGGCTACACCTTC

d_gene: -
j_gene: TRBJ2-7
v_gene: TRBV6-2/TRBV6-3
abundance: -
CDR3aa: CASSYASYEQYF
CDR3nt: TGTGCCAGCAGTTACGCCAGCTACGAGCAGTACTTC

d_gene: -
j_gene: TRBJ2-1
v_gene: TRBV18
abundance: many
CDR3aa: CASSPLAGDDNEQFF
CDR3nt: TGTGCCAGCTCACCTTTGGCAGGGGACGACAATGAGCAGTTCTTC

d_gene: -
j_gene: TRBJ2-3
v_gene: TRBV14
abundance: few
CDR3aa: CASSQDWQGPDTQYF
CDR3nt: TGTGCCAGCAGCCAAGATTGGCAGGGTCCGGATACGCAGTATTTT

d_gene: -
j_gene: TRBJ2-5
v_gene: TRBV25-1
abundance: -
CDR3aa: CASSPGGLPETQYF
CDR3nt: TGTGCCAGCAGTCCCGGGGGACTTCCGGAGACCCAGTACTTC

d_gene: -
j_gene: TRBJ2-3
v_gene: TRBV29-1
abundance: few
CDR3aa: CSVDRPTFGLTDTQYF
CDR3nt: TGCAGCGTTGACCGCCCCACCTTTGGACTCACAGATACGCAGTATTTT

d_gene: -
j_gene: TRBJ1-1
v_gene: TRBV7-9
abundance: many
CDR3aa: CASSLVQGVSTEAFF
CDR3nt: TGTGCCAGCAGCTTGGTGCAGGGTGTGAGCACTGAAGCTTTCTTT

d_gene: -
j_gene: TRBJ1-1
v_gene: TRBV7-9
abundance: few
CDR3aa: CASSFGVEAFF
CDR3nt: TGTGCCAGCAGCTTCGGGGTCGAAGCTTTCTTT

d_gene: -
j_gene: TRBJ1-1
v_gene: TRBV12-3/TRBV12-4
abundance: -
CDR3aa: CASSPRAENTEAFF
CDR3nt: TGTGCCAGCAGCCCCAGGGCAGAGAACACTGAAGCTTTCTTT

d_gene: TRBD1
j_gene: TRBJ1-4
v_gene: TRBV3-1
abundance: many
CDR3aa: CASSPWTGGEKLFF
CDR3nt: TGTGCCAGCAGCCCCTGGACAGGGGGTGAAAAACTGTTTTTT

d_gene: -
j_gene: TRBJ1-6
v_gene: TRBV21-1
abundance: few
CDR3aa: CASSEKPGQNNSPLHF
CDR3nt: TGTGCCAGCAGCGAAAAACCGGGACAGAATAATTCACCCCTCCACTTT

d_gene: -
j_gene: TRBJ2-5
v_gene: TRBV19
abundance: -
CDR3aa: CASSMARQETQYF
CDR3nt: TGTGCCAGTAGTATGGCCAGACAAGAGACCCAGTACTTC

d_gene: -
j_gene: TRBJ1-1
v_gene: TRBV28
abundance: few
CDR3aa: CASSPGHDEAFF
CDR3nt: TGTGCCAGCAGCCCCGGACACGACGAAGCTTTCTTT

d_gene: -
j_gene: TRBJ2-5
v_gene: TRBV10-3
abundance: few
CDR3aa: CAIRPDYRETQYF
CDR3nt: TGTGCCATCAGACCCGACTATCGAGAGACCCAGTACTTC

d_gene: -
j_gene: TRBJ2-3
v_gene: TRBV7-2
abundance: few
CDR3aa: CASSREVLYTDTQYF
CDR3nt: TGTGCCAGCAGCCGAGAAGTCCTTTACACAGATACGCAGTATTTT

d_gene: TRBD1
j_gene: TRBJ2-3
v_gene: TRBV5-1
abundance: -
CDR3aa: CASSLAERQGVDTQYF
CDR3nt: TGCGCCAGCAGCTTGGCCGAGAGACAGGGCGTAGATACGCAGTATTTT

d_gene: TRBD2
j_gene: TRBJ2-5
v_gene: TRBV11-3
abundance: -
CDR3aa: CASSLVSSGPSSTQYF
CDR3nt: TGTGCCAGCAGCTTAGTCTCTAGCGGACCGTCTTCGACCCAGTACTTC

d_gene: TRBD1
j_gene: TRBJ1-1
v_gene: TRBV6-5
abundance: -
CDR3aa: CASRRDRSENTEAFF
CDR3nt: TGTGCCAGCAGGAGGGACAGGTCGGAGAACACTGAAGCTTTCTTT

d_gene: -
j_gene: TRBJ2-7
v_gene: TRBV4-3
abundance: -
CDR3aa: CASSQDYGLSYEQYF
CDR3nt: TGCGCCAGCAGCCAAGATTACGGCCTTTCCTACGAGCAGTACTTC

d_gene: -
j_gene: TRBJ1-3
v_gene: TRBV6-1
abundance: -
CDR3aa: CASRLAESVNTIYF
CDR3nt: TGTGCCAGCAGGTTGGCAGAAAGTGTCAACACCATATATTTT

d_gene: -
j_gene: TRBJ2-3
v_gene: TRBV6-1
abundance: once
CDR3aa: CASRSSLQTDTQYF
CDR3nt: TGTGCCAGCAGATCAAGCCTACAGACGGATACGCAGTATTTT

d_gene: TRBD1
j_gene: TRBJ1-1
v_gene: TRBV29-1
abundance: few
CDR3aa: CSVEVQGTKAFF
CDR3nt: TGCAGCGTTGAAGTACAGGGGACAAAGGCTTTCTTT